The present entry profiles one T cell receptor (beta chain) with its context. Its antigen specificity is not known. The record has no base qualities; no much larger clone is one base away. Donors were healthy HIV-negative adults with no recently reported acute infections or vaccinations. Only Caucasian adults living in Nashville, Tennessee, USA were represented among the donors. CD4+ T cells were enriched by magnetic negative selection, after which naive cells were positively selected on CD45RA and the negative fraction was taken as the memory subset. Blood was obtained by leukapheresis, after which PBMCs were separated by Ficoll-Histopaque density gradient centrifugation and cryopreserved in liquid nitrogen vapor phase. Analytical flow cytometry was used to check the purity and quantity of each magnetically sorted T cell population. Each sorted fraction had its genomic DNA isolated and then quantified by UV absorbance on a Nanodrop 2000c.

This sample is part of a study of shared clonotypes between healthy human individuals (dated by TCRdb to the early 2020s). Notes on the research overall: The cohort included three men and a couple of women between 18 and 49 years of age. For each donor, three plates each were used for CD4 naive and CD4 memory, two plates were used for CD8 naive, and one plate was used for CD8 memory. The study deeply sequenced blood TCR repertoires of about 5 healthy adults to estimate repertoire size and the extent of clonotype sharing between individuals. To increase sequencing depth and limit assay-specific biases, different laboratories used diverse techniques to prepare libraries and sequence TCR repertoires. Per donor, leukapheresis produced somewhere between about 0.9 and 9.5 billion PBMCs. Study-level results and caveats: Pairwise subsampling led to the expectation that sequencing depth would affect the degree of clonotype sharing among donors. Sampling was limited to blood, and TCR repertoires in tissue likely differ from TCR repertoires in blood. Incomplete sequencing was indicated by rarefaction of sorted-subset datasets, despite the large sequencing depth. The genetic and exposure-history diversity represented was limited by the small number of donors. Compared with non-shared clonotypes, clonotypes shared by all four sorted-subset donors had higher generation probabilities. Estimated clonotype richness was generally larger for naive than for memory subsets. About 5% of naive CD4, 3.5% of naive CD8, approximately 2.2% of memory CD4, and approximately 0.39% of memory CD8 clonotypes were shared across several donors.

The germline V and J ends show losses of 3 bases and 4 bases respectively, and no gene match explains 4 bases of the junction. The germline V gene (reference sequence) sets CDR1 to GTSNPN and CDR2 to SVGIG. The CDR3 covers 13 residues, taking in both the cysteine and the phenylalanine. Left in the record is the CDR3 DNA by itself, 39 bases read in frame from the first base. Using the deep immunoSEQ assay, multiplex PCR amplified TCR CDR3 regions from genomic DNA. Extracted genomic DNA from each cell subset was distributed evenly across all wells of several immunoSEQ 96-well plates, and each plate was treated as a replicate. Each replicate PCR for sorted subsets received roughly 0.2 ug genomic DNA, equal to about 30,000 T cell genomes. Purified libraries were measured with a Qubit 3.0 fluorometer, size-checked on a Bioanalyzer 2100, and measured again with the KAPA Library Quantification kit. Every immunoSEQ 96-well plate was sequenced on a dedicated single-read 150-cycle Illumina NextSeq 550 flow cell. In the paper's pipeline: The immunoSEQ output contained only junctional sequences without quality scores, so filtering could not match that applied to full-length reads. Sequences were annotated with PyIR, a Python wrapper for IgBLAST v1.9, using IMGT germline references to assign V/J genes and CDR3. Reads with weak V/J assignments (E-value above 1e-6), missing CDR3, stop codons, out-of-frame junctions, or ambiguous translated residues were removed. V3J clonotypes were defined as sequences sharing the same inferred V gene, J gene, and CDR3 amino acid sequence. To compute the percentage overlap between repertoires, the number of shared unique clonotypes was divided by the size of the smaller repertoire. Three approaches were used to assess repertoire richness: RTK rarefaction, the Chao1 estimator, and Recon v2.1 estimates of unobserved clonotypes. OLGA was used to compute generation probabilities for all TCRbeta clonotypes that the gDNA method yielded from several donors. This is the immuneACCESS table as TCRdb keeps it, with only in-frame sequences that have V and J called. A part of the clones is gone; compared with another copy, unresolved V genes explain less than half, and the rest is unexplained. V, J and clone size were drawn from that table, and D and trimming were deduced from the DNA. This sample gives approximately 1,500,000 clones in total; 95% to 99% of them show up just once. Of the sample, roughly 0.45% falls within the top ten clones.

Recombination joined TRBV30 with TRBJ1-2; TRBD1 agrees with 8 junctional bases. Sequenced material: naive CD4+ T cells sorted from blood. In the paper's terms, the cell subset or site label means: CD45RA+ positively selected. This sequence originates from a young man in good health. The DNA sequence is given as TGTGCCTGGAGGATGGACAGGGTCTATGGCTACACCTTC. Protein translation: CAWRMDRVYGYTF.